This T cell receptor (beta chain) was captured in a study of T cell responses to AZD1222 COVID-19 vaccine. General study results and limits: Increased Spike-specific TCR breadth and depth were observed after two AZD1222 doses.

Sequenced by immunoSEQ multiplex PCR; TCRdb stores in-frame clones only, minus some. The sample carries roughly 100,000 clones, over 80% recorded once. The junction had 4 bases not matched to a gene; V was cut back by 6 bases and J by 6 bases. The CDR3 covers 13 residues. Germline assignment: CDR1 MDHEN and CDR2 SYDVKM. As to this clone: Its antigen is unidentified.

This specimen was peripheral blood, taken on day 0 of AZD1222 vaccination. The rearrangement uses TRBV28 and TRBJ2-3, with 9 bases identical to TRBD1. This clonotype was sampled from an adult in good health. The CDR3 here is CASRLQGADTQYF. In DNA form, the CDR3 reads TGTGCCAGCAGATTACAGGGGGCTGATACGCAGTATTTT.